The T cell receptor beta chain described here comes from a study of early T cells in non-severe SARS-CoV-2 infection. At the level of the study: The sequenced material was bulk RNA from unsorted whole blood, and its chains were unpaired. Overall study findings and caveats: The VDJdb matching leaned toward anti-spike CD8 responses and overlooked private and CD4 specificities.

Concerning this clonotype: What it binds is not known.

The CDR3 has 14 residues. The germline CDR1 and CDR2 sequences are SGHKS and YYEKEE (reference sequence). V was trimmed by 0 bases and J by 4 bases, leaving 11 bases between them. Researchers tagged individual cDNA molecules with unique molecular identifiers. TCRdb re-called the 5' RACE reads with MiXCR, one entry per CDR3 protein. Of roughly 27,000 distinct CDR3 sequences in the sample, approximately 5.4% were seen once. The chain carries TRBV5-5 and TRBJ2-7, with a weak D call TRBD2 (6 bases). The sequenced sample was whole blood. This sequence was found in an adult who was a healthcare worker with PCR-confirmed SARS-CoV-2 infection or an uninfected control (not recorded which). The CDR3 loop reads CASSLEWRGYEQYF. CDR3 DNA: TGTGCCAGCAGCTTGGAATGGAGGGGATACGAGCAGTACTTC.